Listed below are T cell receptor beta chains from one sample, sequenced in a study of technical replicates of blood from a handful of donors. Assay used: immunoSEQ multiplex PCR; TCRdb lists only in-frame clones, some missing. The table records 75,000 or so clones, over 90% of them present only once. The specimen sequenced was T cells isolated from PBMCs. Receptor source: a human donor in good health. CDR3s include the opening cysteine and the closing phenylalanine or tryptophan. D genes are given only for firm matches. The listing skips clone size in some rows; elsewhere it reads once, few, many or a size class.

NA,TRBV14,NA,TRBJ2-1,CASSNTAGLTYNEQFF,TGTGCCAGCAGCAACACAGCGGGCCTGACCTACAATGAGCAGTTCTTC
NA,TRBV27,NA,TRBJ1-1,CASSTWRENTEAFF,TGTGCCAGCAGTACTTGGCGGGAGAACACTGAAGCTTTCTTT
NA,TRBV27,NA,TRBJ2-1,CASSSTSRSSYNEQFF,TGTGCCAGCAGTTCCACTAGCCGGAGCTCCTACAATGAGCAGTTCTTC
NA,TRBV4-2,NA,TRBJ1-3,CASSQEIRGTGNTIYF,TGTGCCAGCAGCCAAGAAATTAGGGGCACTGGAAACACCATATATTTT
NA,TRBV7-7,NA,TRBJ1-1,CASSPRAGMNTEAFF,TGTGCTAGCAGCCCCAGGGCCGGTATGAACACTGAAGCTTTCTTT
NA,TRBV18,TRBD2,TRBJ2-2,CASSLQGLAGGVGELFF,TGTGCCAGCTCACTGCAGGGACTAGCGGGAGGAGTCGGGGAGCTGTTTTTT
NA,TRBV4-1,TRBD2,TRBJ2-7,CASSQSASGSREQYF,TGCGCCAGCAGCCAATCTGCTAGCGGGTCCCGGGAGCAGTACTTC
NA,TRBV5-1,NA,TRBJ1-1,CASSFQGIDTEAFF,TGCGCCAGCAGCTTCCAGGGGATAGACACTGAAGCTTTCTTT
NA,TRBV6-1,NA,TRBJ2-3,CASREAFGTDTQYF,TGTGCCAGCAGGGAAGCCTTTGGCACAGATACGCAGTATTTT
NA,TRBV6-1,NA,TRBJ2-1,CASSEELSGLDEQFF,TGTGCCAGCAGTGAAGAATTGAGCGGCCTGGATGAGCAGTTCTTC
NA,TRBV27,NA,TRBJ1-4,CASSSQGTNEKLFF,TGTGCCAGCAGTTCTCAGGGAACCAATGAAAAACTGTTTTTT
NA,TRBV15,NA,TRBJ1-4,CATSRSTGSGEKLFF,TGTGCCACCAGCAGAAGTACAGGGTCCGGTGAAAAACTGTTTTTT
few,TRBV2,TRBD2,TRBJ2-5,CATSRGTSGRVRETQYF,TGTGCCACATCAAGAGGGACTAGCGGGAGGGTTCGGGAGACCCAGTACTTC
few,TRBV4-1,NA,TRBJ2-3,CASRPGFLSHTDTQYF,TGCGCCAGCAGACCGGGGTTCCTTTCCCACACAGATACGCAGTATTTT
NA,TRBV4-1,NA,TRBJ1-1,CASSLEHRNTGAFF,TGCGCCAGCAGCCTCGAGCACAGGAATACCGGAGCTTTCTTT
NA,TRBV5-6,NA,TRBJ2-5,CASSLLTGPLSRGETQYF,TGTGCCAGCAGCTTGTTAACAGGTCCCCTTTCTCGAGGAGAGACCCAGTACTTC
NA,TRBV27,NA,TRBJ2-1,CASSLSAGYNEQFF,TGTGCCAGCAGTTTGTCGGCGGGGTACAATGAGCAGTTCTTC
NA,TRBV2,NA,TRBJ1-2,CASSGDGYTF,TGTGCCAGCTCCGGGGATGGCTACACCTTC
NA,TRBV9,NA,TRBJ2-1,CASSVSVYNEQFF,TGTGCCAGCAGCGTGTCCGTTTACAATGAGCAGTTCTTC
NA,TRBV7-3,TRBD2,TRBJ2-7,CASSLKTSGDYEQYF,TGTGCCAGCAGCTTAAAGACTAGCGGGGACTACGAGCAGTACTTC
NA,TRBV11-2,TRBD2,TRBJ2-5,CASSLAPGLAGYETQYF,TGTGCCAGCAGCTTAGCCCCGGGACTAGCGGGATATGAGACCCAGTACTTC
NA,TRBV5-1,NA,TRBJ1-5,CALLRGREGDSNQPQHF,TGCGCCCTCCTCCGGGGCAGGGAGGGGGATAGCAATCAGCCCCAGCATTTT
NA,TRBV18,NA,TRBJ2-7,CASSPSIGQNSYEQYF,TGTGCCAGCTCACCATCAATTGGCCAAAATTCCTACGAGCAGTACTTC
NA,TRBV11-2,NA,TRBJ2-1,CASSLASSYNEQFF,TGTGCCAGCAGCTTAGCGAGCTCCTACAATGAGCAGTTCTTC
NA,TRBV7-2,TRBD2,TRBJ2-7,CASSLTSGGSYEQYF,TGTGCCAGCAGCTTAACCAGCGGGGGGTCCTACGAGCAGTACTTC
NA,TRBV2,TRBD1,TRBJ1-5,CASWGTGENQPQHF,TGTGCCAGCTGGGGGACAGGGGAAAATCAGCCCCAGCATTTT
NA,TRBV27,NA,TRBJ2-7,CASSLTHSYEQYF,TGTGCCAGCAGTTTAACACATTCCTACGAGCAGTACTTC
NA,TRBV7-6,TRBD2,TRBJ2-7,CASSKGTSGQYEQYF,TGTGCCAGCAGCAAAGGGACTAGCGGACAGTACGAGCAGTACTTC
once,TRBV12-5,NA,TRBJ2-5,CASGSGQPQETQYF,TGTGCTAGTGGTTCCGGACAGCCCCAAGAGACCCAGTACTTC
NA,TRBV7-6,NA,TRBJ1-1,CASRGVLGGLNTEAFF,TGTGCCAGCAGAGGGGTTTTGGGCGGATTGAACACTGAAGCTTTCTTT
once,TRBV30,NA,TRBJ2-1,CAWSVTGEQFF,TGTGCCTGGAGTGTAACCGGTGAGCAGTTCTTC
few,TRBV5-6,NA,TRBJ1-5,CASSLYAGRNQPQHF,TGTGCCAGCAGCTTGTACGCGGGACGGAATCAGCCCCAGCATTTT
NA,TRBV10-1,TRBD2,TRBJ2-3,CASSSQGLAGADTQYF,TGCGCCAGCAGTTCCCAGGGACTAGCGGGGGCAGATACGCAGTATTTT
NA,TRBV5-1,TRBD1,TRBJ2-3,CASSLGGLTGGPDTQYF,TGCGCCAGCAGCTTGGGGGGATTGACAGGGGGCCCAGATACGCAGTATTTT
NA,TRBV2,NA,TRBJ2-5,CATTSNLGEETQYF,TGTGCCACCACTTCGAACCTTGGGGAGGAGACCCAGTACTTC
NA,TRBV30,NA,TRBJ1-2,CAWSRSAGGYTF,TGTGCCTGGAGTAGAAGCGCCGGTGGCTACACCTTC